The rows below give T cell receptor beta chains drawn from one sample of a study of T cells in tuberculosis. Libraries were prepared by immunoSEQ multiplex PCR; TCRdb keeps only in-frame clonotypes and omits some of them. In the table there are around 35,000 clones, 93% of which are singletons. Source material: PBMCs. Receptors originate from a donor aged 10 to 29 with latent tuberculosis or without tuberculosis infection. CDR3s include the opening cysteine and the closing phenylalanine or tryptophan. D genes are given only for firm matches. Expanded clones are given a class, and other clones once, few, many or no size at all.

abundance	d_gene	v_gene	j_gene	CDR3aa	CDR3nt
-	-	TRBV11-2	TRBJ2-4	CASSLVRSGGSKNIQYF	TGTGCCAGCAGCTTAGTCCGGAGTGGCGGGTCCAAAAACATTCAGTACTTC
-	-	TRBV30	TRBJ2-2	CAGAGSGPGLRAGELFF	TGTGCCGGGGCTGGCAGCGGTCCAGGACTAAGGGCCGGGGAGCTGTTTTTT
-	TRBD2	TRBV19	TRBJ2-1	CASSITGLAGGSYNEQFF	TGTGCCAGCAGTATTACTGGGCTAGCGGGGGGTTCCTACAATGAGCAGTTCTTC
-	-	TRBV4-2	TRBJ1-4	CASSQENPGLNEKLFF	TGTGCCAGCAGCCAAGAGAACCCAGGGTTGAATGAAAAACTGTTTTTT
-	-	TRBV14	TRBJ1-1	CASSRSGQNTEAFF	TGTGCCAGCAGCCGGTCCGGACAGAACACTGAAGCTTTCTTT
-	-	TRBV10-1	TRBJ1-2	CATWTDYGYTF	TGCGCCACCTGGACAGACTATGGCTACACCTTC
-	-	TRBV2	TRBJ1-1	CASTQKNTEAFF	TGTGCCAGCACCCAAAAGAACACTGAAGCTTTCTTT
-	TRBD1	TRBV6-5	TRBJ1-5	CASKPGQAQPQHF	TGTGCCAGCAAACCCGGACAGGCCCAGCCCCAGCATTTT
-	TRBD1	TRBV14	TRBJ2-3	CASSHQGALADTQYF	TGTGCCAGCAGCCATCAGGGGGCTTTGGCAGATACGCAGTATTTT
-	-	TRBV5-6	TRBJ1-1	CASSLVSPEVNTEAFF	TGTGCCAGCAGCTTGGTTTCGCCGGAGGTGAACACTGAAGCTTTCTTT
-	TRBD2	TRBV19	TRBJ2-7	CASGGPYEQYF	TGTGCAAGCGGGGGGCCCTACGAGCAGTACTTC
-	TRBD1	TRBV2	TRBJ2-7	CASSERDRGYEQYF	TGTGCCAGCAGTGAACGGGACAGGGGCTACGAGCAGTACTTC
-	TRBD1	TRBV10-3	TRBJ1-2	CAISLQGDYGYTF	TGTGCCATCAGTCTACAGGGGGATTATGGCTACACCTTC
-	-	TRBV19	TRBJ2-2	CASRQSNTGELFF	TGTGCCAGTAGACAGTCGAACACCGGGGAGCTGTTTTTT
once	-	TRBV7-8	TRBJ1-5	CASSGGRDSNQPQHF	TGTGCCAGCAGCGGTGGGCGAGATAGCAATCAGCCCCAGCATTTT
-	TRBD1	TRBV19	TRBJ1-2	CASRRAGGARDGYTF	TGTGCCAGTAGACGCGCAGGGGGCGCAAGGGATGGCTACACCTTC
-	-	TRBV5-8	TRBJ1-5	CASSPGTDSNQPQHF	TGTGCCAGCAGCCCGGGGACTGACAGCAATCAGCCCCAGCATTTT
once	TRBD1	TRBV19	TRBJ2-7	CASSPGQGVLGEQYF	TGTGCCAGTAGTCCGGGACAGGGAGTCCTTGGGGAGCAGTACTTC
-	TRBD1	TRBV5-6	TRBJ1-2	CASSLGYRTGGLGYGYTF	TGTGCCAGCAGCTTGGGCTATAGGACAGGGGGGCTAGGCTATGGCTACACCTTC
-	TRBD1	TRBV9	TRBJ2-7	CASSVGGQGYEQYF	TGTGCCAGCAGCGTAGGGGGACAGGGCTACGAGCAGTACTTC
-	-	TRBV2	TRBJ1-3	CASVNPGGNTIYF	TGTGCCAGTGTCAATCCAGGGGGAAACACCATATATTTT